The sequence of this T cell receptor (beta chain) was determined in a study of blood T cell repertoires in COVID-19 (dated by TCRdb to the early 2020s). With respect to the entire study: Samples from collaborators originated in the United States, Italy and Spain and spanned both the acute and convalescent phases of COVID-19. The prospective study material was composed of cDNA or gDNA derived from T cells, B-cell-depleted T cells, or PBMCs. Deeply sampled blood TCRbeta repertoires from subjects exposed to, actively infected with, or recovered from COVID-19 were included in the dataset. The repertoires were released in a freely available public database intended as a resource for research on the immune response to SARS-CoV-2. Samples were obtained from the ongoing ImmuneRACE study (first 160 participants) and from 1,000 to 1,500 subjects provided by 6 global collaborators. Nearly every sample came with metadata listing a de-identified subject ID, COVID-19 status, age in years and sex. Where available, HLA class I and class II types were obtained from metadata supplied by the sample provider rather than from assay-based typing.

The trim is 9 bases for V and 6 bases for J, with a gap of 15 bases between the germline ends. The CDR1 and CDR2 encoded by the germline V gene (reference sequence) are LNHDA and SQIVND. The CDR3, cysteine through phenylalanine, is 12 amino acids long. The DNA shown is the 36-base CDR3, in frame from base 1. General study outcomes and caveats: The amount of clinical and demographic metadata varied by source and participant and was provided uncurated.

TCRbeta CDR3 regions were amplified from genomic DNA by means of the immunoSEQ Assay, a bias-controlled multiplex PCR. As for how the authors treated the data: The number of nucleated cells in each sample was estimated from the amplification of reference gene primers within the assay. Sequence reads were collapsed and filtered to measure the absolute abundance of every unique TCRbeta CDR3 rearrangement. Productive Simpson clonality was computed per sample as the square root of Simpson's diversity index over productive rearrangements. Not all clones reach the TCRdb copy of this immuneACCESS table, which keeps in-frame sequences only. Checked studies attribute under half of the gap to unresolved V genes and leave the rest unexplained. D and trimming come from the DNA, and the V and J calls and clone size come from that table. The sample table records 110,000 to 150,000 clones; 65% to 85% of these occur just once. Around 8% of the sample rests with the top ten.

Concerning this clone itself: Its specific antigen is unknown. Base quality data are lacking; no much larger clone is found one base away.

Collaborating institutions collected whole blood in K2EDTA tubes following their own protocols. For TCRbeta analysis, collaborators shipped samples in one of three forms: frozen whole blood, isolated PBMCs, or DNA extracted from either of those sample types. The rearrangement joined TRBV19 to TRBJ2-7; perhaps TRBD2 is the D gene, with 5 bases matching. The sequence was collected from a human donor in a cohort sampled during active COVID-19. Material for sequencing was peripheral blood. CDR3 reads: CASRTEASEQYF. The nucleotides are TGTGCCAGCCGGACTGAAGCAAGCGAGCAGTACTTC.